A single TCR beta chain is shown here with its context. The data originate from a study of human T cells and chemical hapten exposure. This CDR3 has 12 residues. Germline CDR1 reads SEHNR; CDR2 reads FQNEAQ (reference sequence). The V end was cut by 5 bases, the J end by 5 bases, with 9 bases between. Documented time point: pre-sensitization, week 0. Treatment in this sample: therapeutic diphenylcyclopropenone sensitization with weekly scalp DPC. TCRdb reanalysed the RACE reads using MiXCR and keeps one entry per CDR3 protein. The sample has fewer than 300,000 distinct CDR3 sequences, about 7.7% seen once.

This receptor was identified in a man aged 18 to 35 with alopecia areata. Some clones in this sample may be carry-over from other donors' samples. Sample: whole blood, taken in connection with sensitization to the hapten diphenylcyclopropenone (DPC). The gene calls are TRBV7-9 and TRBJ1-1; D is unclear. This CDR3 is CASSTKETEAFF. The CDR3 nucleotides are TGTGCCAGCAGCACCAAGGAGACTGAAGCTTTCTTT.